This T cell receptor beta chain was profiled in a study of T cell repertoires in cytomegalovirus infection. Across the study: Well-studied HLA-B-restricted epitopes and recently identified HLA-C-restricted epitopes of CMV were both used in the study. TCR beta signatures that were public indicated CMV infection and matching HLA type.

This CDR3 has 15 residues. V shed 0 bases and J shed 0 bases, with 9 bases lying between them. Germline loops: CDR1 SEHNR, CDR2 FQNEAQ (reference sequence). TCRdb redid the calling of the reads with MiXCR, one entry per CDR3 protein. The repertoire includes approximately 590,000 distinct CDR3 sequences, almost 40% of them detected once, and about 48% sits in the top ten. This clonotype came up many times. What it binds is unknown. Findings of the study overall: There were HLA-C-restricted CMV-specific TCR beta clonotypes dominating the ex vivo response.

The V call is TRBV7-9, the J call TRBJ2-7; no firm D call. The receptor's source is a human donor in good health (CMV status not recorded). Some clones in this sample may be carry-over from other donors' samples. Sequencing was performed on cultured PBMCs, taken from culture after CMV antigen stimulation. The CDR3 DNA sequence: TGTGCCAGCAGCTTAGCGGGAAGTCCCTCCTACGAGCAGTACTTC. Its translation: CASSLAGSPSYEQYF.